One T cell receptor (beta chain) is described in this entry. Its antigen is currently not known. No much larger clonotype is one base removed from it; base qualities were not supplied. The sample originates from a study of blood T cell repertoires in COVID-19 (dated by TCRdb to the early 2020s). Study-wide context: Collaborator samples came from the United States, Italy and Spain and covered acute and convalescent phases of COVID-19. The sample metadata nearly always contained a de-identified subject ID, COVID-19 status, age in years and sex. The material from the prospective study consisted of cDNA or gDNA derived from T cells, B-cell-depleted T cells, or PBMCs. The samples were drawn from the first 160 participants of the ongoing ImmuneRACE study and from some 1,300 subjects provided by 6 global collaborators. Subjects who had been exposed to COVID-19, were actively infected with it, or had recovered from it provided the deeply sampled blood TCRbeta repertoires that made up the dataset. The repertoires were made available in a free public database intended to serve as a resource for research on the immune response to SARS-CoV-2. Where available, HLA class I and class II types were taken from metadata supplied by the sample provider and were not determined by assay-based typing. Here is what the overall study found, with its caveats: Clinical and demographic metadata were provided uncurated, with the amount varying by source and participant.

The immunoSEQ Assay, a bias-controlled multiplex PCR, was used to amplify TCRbeta CDR3 regions from genomic DNA. The original pipeline was this. The number of nucleated cells in each sample was estimated from the amplification of reference gene primers within the assay. To quantify the absolute abundance of each unique TCRbeta CDR3 rearrangement, sequence reads were collapsed and filtered. For each sample, productive Simpson clonality was calculated as the square root of Simpson's diversity index across productive rearrangements. Entries here come from immuneACCESS through TCRdb and include only in-frame sequences with V and J called. Some clones fail to appear in such tables; in the studies checked, an unresolved V gene covers under half of the shortfall, and the cause of the remainder is unknown. V, J and clone size derive from that table, while D and trimming were established from the DNA sequence. In all, the sample holds approximately 300,000 clones, and 80% to 90% of those were seen once. The ten largest clonotypes hold about 6% of the sample.

The CDR3, cysteine through phenylalanine, is 15 amino acids long. Only CDR3 DNA remains: 45 bases, in frame from the first base. From V the trimming removes 3 bases and from J it removes 7 bases, while the gene matches leave 9 bases of the junction unaccounted for. CDR1 and CDR2 are read off the germline V gene (reference sequence) as GTSNPN and SVGIG. In Seattle, one collaborating source enrolled patients while the infection was active and tracked those patients longitudinally over the course of disease. The collaborating institutions used their own protocols to collect whole blood in K2EDTA tubes. For TCRbeta analysis, collaborators shipped samples in one of three forms: frozen whole blood, isolated PBMCs, or DNA extracted from either of those sample types.

The sequencing input was peripheral blood. The TCR was taken from a woman aged 45-65 years with COVID-19, enrolled during active disease. The rearranged segments are TRBV30 and TRBJ1-6, with 7 junctional bases fitting TRBD1. The DNA sequence reads TGTGCCTGGAGGTGGGACAGAACACAGAATTCACCCCTCCACTTT. Protein translation: CAWRWDRTQNSPLHF.